A single T cell receptor beta chain is shown here with its context. These data come from a study of type 1 and type 2 diabetes patients. PCR was run on genomic DNA. A primer set of 30 forward and 13 reverse primers amplified the CDR3. TCRdb re-called the multiplex PCR reads through MiXCR, storing one row per CDR3 protein. Here the sample spans around 300,000 distinct CDR3 sequences, roughly 50% being singletons. This CDR3 has 16 residues. V shed 5 bases and J shed 7 bases, with 23 bases lying between them. Germline V gene lookup returns CDR1 SNHLY and CDR2 FYNNEI. This chain links TRBV2 with TRBJ1-2; D perhaps matches TRBD1 (5 bases). The clonotype was recovered from a man aged 18 to 30 with type 2 diabetes. The specimen was peripheral blood mononuclear cells (PBMCs). As DNA, the CDR3 is TGTGCCAGCAGTTACTCGGGGGGACTCCGAATTAGTGGCTACACCTTC. Translating gives CASSYSGGLRISGYTF.